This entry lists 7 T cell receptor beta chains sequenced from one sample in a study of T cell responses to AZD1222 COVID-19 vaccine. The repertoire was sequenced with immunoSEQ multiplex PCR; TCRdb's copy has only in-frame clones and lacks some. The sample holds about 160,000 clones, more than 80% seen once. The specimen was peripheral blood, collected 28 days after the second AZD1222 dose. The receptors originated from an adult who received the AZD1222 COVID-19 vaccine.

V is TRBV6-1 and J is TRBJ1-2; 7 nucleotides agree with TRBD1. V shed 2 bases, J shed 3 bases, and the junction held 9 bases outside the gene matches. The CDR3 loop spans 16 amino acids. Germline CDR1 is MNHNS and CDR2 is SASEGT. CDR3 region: CASSERIGQGDYGYTF. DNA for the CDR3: TGTGCCAGCAGTGAAAGGATAGGGCAGGGGGACTATGGCTACACCTTC.

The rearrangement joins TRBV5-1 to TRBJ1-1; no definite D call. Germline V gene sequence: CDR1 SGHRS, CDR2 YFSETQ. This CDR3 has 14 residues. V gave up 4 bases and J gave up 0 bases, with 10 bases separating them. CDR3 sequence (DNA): TGCGCCAGCAGCGTAACAGAAATGAACACTGAAGCTTTCTTT. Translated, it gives CASSVTEMNTEAFF. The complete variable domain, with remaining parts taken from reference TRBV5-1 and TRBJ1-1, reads KAGVTQTPRYLIKTRGQQVTLSCSPISGHRSVSWYQQTPGQGLQFLFEYFSETQRNKGNFPGRFSGRQFSNSRSEMNVSTLELGDSALYLCASSVTEMNTEAFFGQGTRLTVV.

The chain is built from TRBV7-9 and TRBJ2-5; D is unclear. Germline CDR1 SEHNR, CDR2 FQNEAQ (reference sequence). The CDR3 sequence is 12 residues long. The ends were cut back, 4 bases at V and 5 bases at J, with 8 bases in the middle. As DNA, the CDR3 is TGTGCCAGCAGCTCTGACCCGGAGACCCAGTACTTC. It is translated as CASSSDPETQYF.

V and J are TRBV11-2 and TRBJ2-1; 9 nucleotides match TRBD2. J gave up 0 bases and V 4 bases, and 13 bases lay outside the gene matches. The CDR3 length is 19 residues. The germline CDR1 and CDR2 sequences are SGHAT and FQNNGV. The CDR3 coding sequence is TGTGCCAGCAGCTCCTACCCCGGGACTAGCAGAGGCTCCTACAATGAGCAGTTCTTC. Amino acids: CASSSYPGTSRGSYNEQFF.

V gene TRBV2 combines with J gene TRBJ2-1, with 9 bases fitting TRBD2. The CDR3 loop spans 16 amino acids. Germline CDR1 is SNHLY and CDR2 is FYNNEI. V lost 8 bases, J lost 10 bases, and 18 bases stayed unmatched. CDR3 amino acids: CASRGEASGNRREQFF. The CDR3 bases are TGTGCCAGCCGTGGGGAGGCTAGCGGGAATCGAAGGGAGCAGTTCTTC.

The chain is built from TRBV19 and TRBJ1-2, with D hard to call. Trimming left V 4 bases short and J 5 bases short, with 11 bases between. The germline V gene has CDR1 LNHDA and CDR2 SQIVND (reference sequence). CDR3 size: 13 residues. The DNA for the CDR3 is TGTGCCAGTAGTACAGGACGAGGATATGGCTACACCTTC. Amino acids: CASSTGRGYGYTF.

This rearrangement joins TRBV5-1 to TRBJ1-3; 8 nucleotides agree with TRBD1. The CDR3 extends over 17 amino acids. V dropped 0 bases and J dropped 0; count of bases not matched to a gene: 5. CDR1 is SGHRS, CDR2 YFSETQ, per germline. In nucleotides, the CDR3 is TGCGCCAGCAGCTTGGGACTTCAGGGGGCCTCTGGAAACACCATATATTTT. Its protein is CASSLGLQGASGNTIYF.